This TCR beta chain came from a study of T cells after yellow fever vaccination. Findings and limits, study-wide: Most primary-vaccination clones recurred post-booster (around 95% CD4, about 87% CD8). Sorted repertoires could include abundant contaminating clonotypes from bulk cells.

The study made its TCR cDNA through 5'RACE template switching. That step introduced a universal primer site along with UMIs. TCRdb re-derived calls from the 5' RACE reads in MiXCR, one entry per CDR3 protein. In the table there are some 600,000 distinct CDR3 sequences, 9% to 15% of which are singletons. This clonotype was observed a few times. The antigen remains unidentified. The source material was PBMCs, sampled on the day of the yellow fever booster vaccination. This TCR derives from a man aged 30-40 years who received the YFV17D yellow fever vaccine.

The CDR3 DNA reads as TGCAGCGTTGTAGTGTACGAGCAGTACTTC. This gives the protein CSVVVYEQYF. The V and J genes are TRBV29-1 and TRBJ2-7, with unresolved D. Germline CDR1 is SQVTM and CDR2 is ANQGSEA. V shed 4 bases and J shed 4 bases, with 5 bases lying between them. CDR3 length: 10 amino acids.